The 28 T cell receptor beta chains below come from one sample, sequenced in a study of blood T cell repertoires in COVID-19. Assay: immunoSEQ multiplex PCR; the TCRdb copy retains only in-frame clones and omits some. The table includes 35,000 to 40,000 clones, approximately 80% detected once. Sequenced input: peripheral blood. The receptors were gathered from a man aged 50 to 60 with active or convalescent COVID-19.

This clone was detected only a few times. One end of the junction varies from germline; a read error may be responsible. The CDR3 is CASSIATGTSGIYNEQFF. The CDR3 bases are TGTGCCAGCAGCATAGCTACCGGGACTAGCGGCATATACAATGAGCAGTTCTTC. This sequence joins TRBV7-8 and TRBJ2-1; 11 bases match TRBD2. This CDR3 is 18 amino acids long. Germline-derived CDR1 and CDR2 are SGHVS and FQNEAQ. The full variable domain, in which reference TRBV7-8 and TRBJ2-1 provide the parts outside the CDR3, is GAGVSQSPRYKVAKRGQDVALRCDPISGHVSLFWYQQALGQGPEFLTYFQNEAQLDKSGLPSDRFFAERPEGSVSTLKIQRTQQEDSAVYLCASSIATGTSGIYNEQFFGPGTRLTVL.

The CDR3 nucleotides are TGTGCCGCACCAGGGGGCAATGGAAACACCATATATTTT. The encoded protein is CAAPGGNGNTIYF. This chain connects TRBV30 to TRBJ1-3, with 8 bases aligning to TRBD1. The trim removed 8 bases at V and 3 bases at J, leaving 6 bases unmatched. Germline values: CDR1 GTSNPN, CDR2 SVGIG (reference sequence). This CDR3 contains 13 residues.

This chain connects TRBV30 to TRBJ1-1; 7 positions match TRBD1. The V and J ends lost 3 bases and 2 bases, in that order; junction bases with no gene match: 9. Germline CDR1 is GTSNPN and CDR2 is SVGIG (reference sequence). The CDR3 spans 15 residues. The CDR3 region has the DNA TGTGCCTGGAGCTCGCCGGACAGGCGAAACACTGAAGCTTTCTTT. Its translation is CAWSSPDRRNTEAFF.

This rearrangement joins TRBV27 to TRBJ2-7, with TRBD1 matching over 9 bases. The CDR3 runs 14 residues. Germline CDR1 MNHEY, CDR2 SMNVEV (reference sequence). V lost 8 bases, J lost 3 bases, and 8 bases stayed unmatched. The CDR3 region has the DNA TGTGCCAGCTACCCGACAGGGGGGAGCTACGAGCAGTACTTC. Translation gives CASYPTGGSYEQYF.

This clone was picked up one time. The CDR3 DNA sequence: TGCAGCGTTGAATCTGTACTAGCGATGGGGAATGAGCAGTTCTTC. Amino acid sequence: CSVESVLAMGNEQFF. The V gene is TRBV29-1, the J gene TRBJ2-1, with TRBD2 identical over 7 bases. The trim removed 2 bases at V and 7 bases at J, leaving 11 bases unmatched. This CDR3 has 15 residues. The germline gives CDR1 SQVTM, CDR2 ANQGSEA.

The genes are TRBV6-2 or TRBV6-3 and TRBJ2-2; the match to TRBD2 covers 11 bases. V lost 5 bases to trimming and J lost 4 bases; unmatched junction nucleotides: 6. The CDR3 runs to 16 residues. From germline, CDR1 is MNHEY and CDR2 SVGEGT. This CDR3 is CASSPGLADFTGELFF. Written as DNA, the CDR3 is TGTGCCAGCAGTCCGGGACTAGCGGATTTCACCGGGGAGCTGTTTTTT.

V gene TRBV7-2 combines with J gene TRBJ1-5; D is unclear. This CDR3 has 17 amino acids. Trimming removed 1 base from V and 1 base from J, with 14 bases in between. CDR1 and CDR2 (germline): SGHTA, FQGNSA. DNA of the CDR3: TGTGCCAGCAGCTTAGATGAAAGAGAAGTGAGCAATCAGCCCCAGCATTTT. This encodes CASSLDEREVSNQPQHF.

V is TRBV3-1 (or the pseudogene TRBV3-2) and J is TRBJ2-5; TRBD2 agrees at 7 bases. The CDR3 is 13 amino acids. Trimming took 4 bases from V and 6 from J; bases not matched to a gene: 5. Germline V lookup: CDR1 LGHDT, CDR2 YNNKEL (reference sequence). CDR3 coding DNA: TGTGCCAGCAGCCTGAGGGAGGGAAAGACCCAGTACTTC. Amino acid sequence: CASSLREGKTQYF.

This clone was detected only a few times. The V call is TRBV9, the J call TRBJ2-7; TRBD1 aligns across 10 bases. CDR3 length: 16 residues. Germline CDR1 reads SGDLS; CDR2 reads YYNGEE. V gave up 4 bases and J gave up 7 bases; unmatched junction bases: 14. DNA of the CDR3: TGTGCCAGCAGCCCATCGACAGGGGGCGCTTCGGAAGAGCAGTACTTC. Its protein is CASSPSTGGASEEQYF.

The CDR3 loop reads CASSQQGAVDGYTF. CDR3 nucleotides: TGTGCCAGCAGCCAACAGGGGGCCGTTGATGGCTACACCTTC. The gene calls are TRBV5-4 and TRBJ1-2, with TRBD1 matching over 9 bases. CDR3 length: 14 amino acids. The ends lost 4 bases at V and 6 bases at J; junction bases unmatched: 7. CDR1 is SGHNT and CDR2 is YYREEE in the germline V gene (reference sequence).

In DNA form, the CDR3 reads TGCAGCGTGGCCAAAACGAACACTGAAGCTTTCTTT. Its protein is CSVAKTNTEAFF. This sequence joins TRBV29-1 and TRBJ1-1; no definite D call. The CDR3 has 12 amino acids. Looked up from germline, CDR1 is SQVTM and CDR2 is ANQGSEA. V was shortened by 6 bases and J by 1 base, with 9 bases between the two germline ends.

The gene calls are TRBV10-2 and TRBJ1-5; 11 nucleotides match TRBD1. The ends lost 6 bases at V and 5 bases at J; junction bases unmatched: 0. This CDR3 comprises 13 residues. The V gene's germline CDR1 is WSHSY and CDR2 SAAADI. CDR3 region: CASRGQGDQPQHF. CDR3 coding DNA: TGCGCCAGCAGGGGACAGGGGGATCAGCCCCAGCATTTT.

The chain uses TRBV19 and TRBJ2-6, with a possible D match to TRBD1 (6 bases). Germline values: CDR1 LNHDA, CDR2 SQIVND (reference sequence). This CDR3 contains 15 residues. Trimming shortened V by 7 bases and J by 1 base, and 11 bases separated the two germline ends. CDR3 sequence: CASNTRGSGANVLTF. DNA for the CDR3: TGTGCCAGTAACACCAGGGGATCTGGGGCCAACGTCCTGACTTTC. The full variable domain, its missing parts supplied by reference TRBV19 and TRBJ2-6, is DGGITQSPKYLFRKEGQNVTLSCEQNLNHDAMYWYRQDPGQGLRLIYYSQIVNDFQKGDIAEGYSVSREKKESFPLTVTSAQKNPTAFYLCASNTRGSGANVLTFGAGSRLTVL.

CDR3 DNA sequence: TGCAGTGCTAGTTCGCCTAGCGGGGGCCTTAGCACAGATACGCAGTATTTT. Translation: CSASSPSGGLSTDTQYF. The chain uses TRBV20-1 and TRBJ2-3, with 10 bases aligning to TRBD2. J was trimmed by 0 bases and V by 3 bases; bases with no gene match: 9. This CDR3 contains 17 residues. Per germline, CDR1 DFQATT and CDR2 SNEGSKA (reference sequence).

The chain carries TRBV6-1 and TRBJ1-5; D perhaps matches TRBD1 (6 bases). Germline CDR1 reads MNHNS; CDR2 reads SASEGT. V was cut by 1 base and J by 6 bases, with 10 bases left in between. The CDR3 contains 14 residues. The CDR3 spells CASSEGTAIQPQHF. In DNA form, the CDR3 reads TGTGCCAGCAGTGAAGGGACAGCCATTCAGCCCCAGCATTTT.

The chain couples TRBV27 to TRBJ1-6; 7 bases fit TRBD1. CDR3 length equals 15 residues. The V gene end was trimmed by 6 bases and the J gene end by 5 bases; junction bases not matched to a gene: 7. Germline-derived CDR1 and CDR2 are MNHEY and SMNVEV (reference sequence). The CDR3 protein is CASRGLGQNNSPLHF. As DNA, the CDR3 is TGTGCCAGCAGGGGTTTGGGACAGAATAATTCACCCCTCCACTTT.

This sequence joins TRBV24-1 and TRBJ2-1; 8 nucleotides agree with TRBD2. The CDR3 sequence is 15 residues long. Trimming took 3 bases from V and 5 from J; bases not matched to a gene: 5. CDR1 is KGHDR and CDR2 is SFDVKD in the germline V gene. In DNA, the CDR3 is TGTGCCACCAGTGATCCGGGGGGGCTCGACAATGAGCAGTTCTTC. This codes for CATSDPGGLDNEQFF.

V is TRBV9 and J is TRBJ2-5; 9 bases are shared with TRBD1. Per the germline V gene, CDR1 is SGDLS and CDR2 is YYNGEE. The trim removed 4 bases at V and 4 bases at J, leaving 8 bases unmatched. The length of the CDR3 is 15 residues. The CDR3 DNA is TGTGCCAGCAGCTCCCGGGACAGGGAAGGAGAGACCCAGTACTTC. Translating gives CASSSRDREGETQYF.

The chain carries TRBV5-1 and TRBJ2-3; D might be TRBD2 (6 bases). The CDR3 runs 16 residues. V shed 0 bases and J shed 5 bases, with 16 bases lying between them. Per the germline V gene, CDR1 is SGHRS and CDR2 is YFSETQ. The CDR3 DNA sequence: TGCGCCAGCAGCTTGGAAGCGGGCGGCCGAGGAGATACGCAGTATTTT. It specifies CASSLEAGGRGDTQYF.

The chain combines TRBV20-1 with TRBJ2-7; D is possibly TRBD1 (6 bases). Germline V gene data show CDR1 as DFQATT and CDR2 as SNEGSKA (reference sequence). The ends were cut back, 6 bases at V and 5 bases at J, with 11 bases in the middle. The CDR3 runs to 11 residues. CDR3 bases: TGCAGTGCGGGCAGGGGCCACGAGCAGTACTTC. This gives the protein CSAGRGHEQYF.

The chain combines TRBV19 with TRBJ2-7, with D unclear. The CDR3 is 11 amino acids. Germline V gene sequence: CDR1 LNHDA, CDR2 SQIVND (reference sequence). Trimming took off 5 bases at V and 3 bases at J, with 5 bases between the two ends. CDR3 residues: CASSASYEQYF. CDR3 sequence (DNA): TGTGCCAGTAGTGCCAGCTACGAGCAGTACTTC.

V and J are TRBV2 and TRBJ1-5; TRBD1 matches 9 bases. Germline V gene sequence: CDR1 SNHLY, CDR2 FYNNEI. The CDR3 totals 15 residues. After removal of 6 bases from V and 1 base from J, the junction contained 4 bases not matched to a gene. CDR3 sequence reads: CASSGQGTSNQPQHF. CDR3 nucleotide sequence: TGTGCCAGCAGCGGACAGGGGACAAGCAATCAGCCCCAGCATTTT.

This clone was detected once. This chain uses TRBV7-6 with TRBJ2-3, with 14 bases aligning to TRBD2. J was trimmed by 4 bases and V by 4 bases; bases with no gene match: 10. The CDR3 totals 18 residues. Germline V gene data show CDR1 as SGHVS and CDR2 as FNYEAQ. The CDR3: CASSSLTSGGAGADTQYF. CDR3 coding DNA: TGTGCCAGCAGCTCATTGACTAGCGGGGGGGCCGGGGCAGATACGCAGTATTTT.

The CDR3 region has the DNA TGTGCCAGTAGGACAGGGGTAGGTAGAGATACGCAGTATTTT. Residues: CASRTGVGRDTQYF. The V and J genes are TRBV19 and TRBJ2-3; 8 bases line up with TRBD1. Germline V gene lookup returns CDR1 LNHDA and CDR2 SQIVND (reference sequence). Trimming took 6 bases from V and 5 from J; bases not matched to a gene: 7. This CDR3 has 14 residues.

This clone was counted only a few times. The V call is TRBV6-2 or TRBV6-3, the J call TRBJ1-5, with 11 bases matching TRBD1. The trim removed 5 bases at V and 5 bases at J, leaving 8 bases unmatched. Germline CDR1 and CDR2: MNHEY and SVGEGT. The CDR3 is made up of 16 amino acids. This CDR3 reads CASSPGQGGAYQPQHF. The CDR3 region has the DNA TGTGCCAGCAGTCCGGGACAGGGGGGTGCTTATCAGCCCCAGCATTTT.

The chain couples TRBV5-6 to TRBJ2-5; possible D gene TRBD1, 5 bases. V lost 2 bases to trimming and J lost 5 bases, with 10 bases between them. The CDR3 consists of 13 residues. The V gene's germline CDR1 is SGHDT and CDR2 YYEEEE. CDR3 nucleotide sequence: TGTGCCAGCAGCTTCTGGACACGGGAGACCCAGTACTTC. It specifies CASSFWTRETQYF. The full variable domain, with the rest looked up from reference TRBV5-6 and TRBJ2-5, is DAGVTQSPTHLIKTRGQQVTLRCSPKSGHDTVSWYQQALGQGPQFIFQYYEEEERQRGNFPDRFSGHQFPNYSSELNVNALLLGDSALYLCASSFWTRETQYFGPGTRLLVL.

This chain joins TRBV5-6 and TRBJ2-2; unclear D gene. The germline gives CDR1 SGHDT, CDR2 YYEEEE. The CDR3 has 17 amino acids. Trimming cost V 1 base and J 0 bases, with 13 bases left between them. CDR3 DNA sequence: TGTGCCAGCAGCTTGACTGGAGTACTTTCGAACACCGGGGAGCTGTTTTTT. It codes for CASSLTGVLSNTGELFF.

The rearrangement uses TRBV30 and TRBJ2-7; 7 bases agree with TRBD2. The CDR3 has 15 residues. Germline values: CDR1 GTSNPN, CDR2 SVGIG (reference sequence). Trimming at V came to 2 bases and at J to 3 bases, leaving 10 bases not matched to a gene. Here the CDR3 reads CAWSIIGGGYYEQYF. The CDR3 coding sequence is TGTGCCTGGAGTATAATCGGCGGGGGATACTACGAGCAGTACTTC.